Shown below are 30 T cell receptor beta chains from a single sample sequenced in a study of cytomegalovirus exposure and HLA in healthy donors. TCRdb's table, derived via immunoSEQ multiplex PCR, lists solely in-frame clones and lacks some. This table has a few hundred thousand clones, approximately 88% appearing once. The source material was PBMCs. Source of these receptors: a man in his thirties or forties in good health and CMV-seronegative.

The genes are TRBV14 and TRBJ1-1, with D tentatively TRBD1 (5 bases). The CDR3 covers 15 residues. Trimming stripped 1 base from V and 5 bases from J, with 14 bases between. CDR1 SGHDN and CDR2 FVKESK come from the germline V gene. CDR3 coding DNA: TGTGCCAGCAGCCAAGTGCTGGGGCGCGGAACTGAAGCTTTCTTT. Its translation is CASSQVLGRGTEAFF.

J is TRBJ1-6 and V is TRBV19; D uncertain. The V gene lost 4 bases and the J gene lost 0 bases, with 7 bases spanning the gap. This CDR3 is built from 15 residues. Per germline, CDR1 LNHDA and CDR2 SQIVND (reference sequence). The CDR3 coding sequence is TGTGCCAGTAGTACCGGGAGCTCCTATAATTCACCCCTCCACTTT. Its protein is CASSTGSSYNSPLHF.

The chain is built from TRBV7-9 and TRBJ2-2; weak D call: TRBD1 (6 bases). V was trimmed by 4 bases and J by 1 base, leaving 13 bases between them. CDR3 length equals 16 residues. Per the germline V gene, CDR1 is SEHNR and CDR2 is FQNEAQ (reference sequence). In DNA form, the CDR3 reads TGTGCCAGCAGCTGGCCGGGACACTTGAACACCGGGGAGCTGTTTTTT. Residues: CASSWPGHLNTGELFF.

The chain recombines TRBV20-1 with TRBJ1-2; D unclear. In germline, CDR1 is DFQATT, CDR2 SNEGSKA (reference sequence). The CDR3 runs to 10 residues. The chain's CDR3 is CSTESLRYTF. The CDR3 bases are TGCTCCACGGAGTCTTTGCGCTACACCTTC.

The chain recombines TRBV29-1 with TRBJ2-2, with TRBD2 as a possible D gene (6 bases). The germline gives CDR1 SQVTM, CDR2 ANQGSEA. V gave up 0 bases and J gave up 0 bases, with 11 bases separating them. The CDR3 spans 16 residues. CDR3 sequence (DNA): TGCAGCGTTGAAGACAAGGGACTCGCGAACACCGGGGAGCTGTTTTTT. Its protein is CSVEDKGLANTGELFF.

The rearrangement links TRBV10-3 to TRBJ1-3; TRBD1 might be the D (6 bases). This CDR3 is built from 14 residues. CDR1 ENHRY and CDR2 SYGVKD come from the germline V gene. Trimming removed 10 bases from V and 4 bases from J, with 17 bases in between. This CDR3 is CATGNREVGNTIYF. The CDR3 DNA follows: TGTGCCACAGGGAACAGGGAAGTCGGAAACACCATATATTTT.

In the case of this clone: Other DNA sequences in this specimen translate into the identical CDR3. The chain has TRBV20-1 and TRBJ2-5; D remains ambiguous. Germline CDR1 and CDR2: DFQATT and SNEGSKA (reference sequence). This CDR3 is 11 amino acids long. CDR3 coding DNA: TGCAGCGCACAACACCAAGAGACCCAGTACTTC. It translates to CSAQHQETQYF.

This clone was seen just once. The chain employs TRBV5-1 and TRBJ2-5; tentative D call: TRBD2 (5 bases). Per the germline V gene, CDR1 is SGHRS and CDR2 is YFSETQ. Trimming took 0 bases from V and 1 from J, leaving 13 bases between them. The CDR3 has 16 amino acids. This chain's CDR3 is CASSLDSPGSQETQYF. The CDR3 DNA reads TGCGCCAGCAGCTTGGATTCCCCGGGGAGCCAAGAGACCCAGTACTTC.

The chain is built from TRBV29-1 and TRBJ1-2, with D possibly being TRBD1 (5 bases). The CDR3 is made up of 15 amino acids. Germline CDR1 reads SQVTM; CDR2 reads ANQGSEA. Trimming cost V 2 bases and J 5 bases, with 18 bases left between them. CDR3 coding DNA: TGCAGCGTTGAAAGTCGGGCAGGGAGGAATTATGGCTACACCTTC. This sequence encodes CSVESRAGRNYGYTF.

The genes are TRBV7-6 and TRBJ2-3; D is unclear. The CDR3 runs to 16 residues. V lost 4 bases to trimming and J lost 3 bases, with 17 bases between them. The germline V gene has CDR1 SGHVS and CDR2 FNYEAQ. CDR3 DNA sequence: TGTGCCAGCAGCTCTAGGATTCGGAGTGGTACAGATACGCAGTATTTT. This gives the protein CASSSRIRSGTDTQYF.

This chain joins TRBV7-8 and TRBJ1-2, with D tentatively TRBD1 (6 bases). Trimming left V 3 bases short and J 4 bases short, with 18 bases between. CDR1 is SGHVS and CDR2 is FQNEAQ in the germline V gene. This CDR3 contains 16 residues. CDR3 in amino acids: CASSFGTLGILYGYTF. As DNA, the CDR3 is TGTGCCAGCAGCTTCGGGACATTGGGGATTCTCTATGGCTACACCTTC.

The chain employs TRBV5-6 and TRBJ1-5; TRBD1 matches at 11 bases. Germline-derived CDR1 and CDR2 are SGHDT and YYEEEE. V dropped 2 bases and J dropped 1; count of bases not matched to a gene: 8. This CDR3 region has 18 residues. For the CDR3, the DNA is TGTGCCAGCAGCTTCTGGACAGGGGGCGGACGGAGCAATCAGCCCCAGCATTTT. Translating it yields CASSFWTGGGRSNQPQHF. The entire variable domain, with the rest obtained from reference TRBV5-6 and TRBJ1-5, is as follows: DAGVTQSPTHLIKTRGQQVTLRCSPKSGHDTVSWYQQALGQGPQFIFQYYEEEERQRGNFPDRFSGHQFPNYSSELNVNALLLGDSALYLCASSFWTGGGRSNQPQHFGDGTRLSIL.

The chain combines TRBV6-1 with TRBJ1-4; no firm D call. V lost 6 bases to trimming and J lost 8 bases, with 7 bases between them. Germline V gene lookup returns CDR1 MNHNS and CDR2 SASEGT. The CDR3 covers 11 residues. In nucleotides, the CDR3 is TGTGCCAGCAGACGGGTAGAAAAACTGTTTTTT. This gives the protein CASRRVEKLFF.

V and J are TRBV30 and TRBJ2-4, with a weak D call TRBD1 (6 bases). The germline V gene has CDR1 GTSNPN and CDR2 SVGIG (reference sequence). There are 12 residues in the CDR3. V lost 3 bases to trimming and J lost 5 bases, with 8 bases between them. CDR3 DNA sequence: TGTGCCTGGAGCGCAGGGGAAAACATTCAGTACTTC. This codes for CAWSAGENIQYF.

In nucleotides, the CDR3 is TGCGCCAGCAGCTTGCGGGGATCTGGCACTGAAGCTTTCTTT. It translates to CASSLRGSGTEAFF. V gene TRBV5-1 combines with J gene TRBJ1-1; D gene ambiguous. The CDR3 spans 14 residues. CDR1 is SGHRS, CDR2 YFSETQ, per germline. V was clipped by 1 base and J by 4 bases, with 11 bases between them. The full variable domain, completed using reference TRBV5-1 and TRBJ1-1, is KAGVTQTPRYLIKTRGQQVTLSCSPISGHRSVSWYQQTPGQGLQFLFEYFSETQRNKGNFPGRFSGRQFSNSRSEMNVSTLELGDSALYLCASSLRGSGTEAFFGQGTRLTVV.

The chain uses TRBV19 and TRBJ1-1; D is ambiguous. The germline V and J ends were trimmed by 1 base and 6 bases, with 6 bases remaining between them. In germline, CDR1 is LNHDA, CDR2 SQIVND (reference sequence). The CDR3 runs to 12 residues. The CDR3 spells CASSIGGSEAFF. The CDR3 DNA is TGTGCCAGTAGTATAGGCGGGTCTGAAGCTTTCTTT.

The rearrangement links TRBV18 to TRBJ1-1; 9 bases match TRBD1. The CDR3 totals 14 residues. V shed 7 bases and J 1 base; nucleotides not matched to a gene: 4. Germline V CDR1 and CDR2: KGHSH, LQKENI. The CDR3 bases are TGTGCCAGCTTATCGGGACAGGGGAACACTGAAGCTTTCTTT. As protein: CASLSGQGNTEAFF.

The V call is TRBV19, the J call TRBJ1-5; D possibly corresponds to TRBD1 (6 bases). This CDR3 is 16 amino acids long. CDR1 and CDR2 from the germline V gene are LNHDA and SQIVND (reference sequence). V was pared by 1 base and J by 6 bases, with 16 bases between. Written as DNA, the CDR3 is TGTGCCAGTAGTATAGGGAGATGGGGGCAGAGTCAGCCCCAGCATTTT. This encodes CASSIGRWGQSQPQHF.

The rearrangement joins TRBV6-5 to TRBJ2-7; possibly TRBD1 for D (6 bases). Looked up from germline, CDR1 is MNHEY and CDR2 is SVGAGI. The CDR3 totals 15 residues. V was clipped by 5 bases and J by 2 bases, with 16 bases between them. CDR3 coding DNA: TGTGCCAGCAGTACCTCGACAGGTTCCCCCTACGAGCAGTACTTC. Translation: CASSTSTGSPYEQYF.

The chain recombines TRBV18 with TRBJ2-5; 8 bases are a match to TRBD2. The CDR3 is 18 amino acids. From germline, CDR1 is KGHSH and CDR2 LQKENI. Trimming took 3 bases from V and 7 from J; bases not matched to a gene: 19. The CDR3 DNA reads as TGTGCCAGCTCACCCCCAACCGTTAGCGGGGCCTACCATGGGACCCAGTACTTC. Translation gives CASSPPTVSGAYHGTQYF.

This clone was counted a few times. In DNA, the CDR3 is TGCAGTGCTAGAGTCGTTGAAGCTTTCTTT. Translating gives CSARVVEAFF. The chain combines TRBV20-1 with TRBJ1-1; unclear D gene. Trimming took 1 base from V and 7 from J, leaving 4 bases between them. The CDR3 spans 10 residues. Germline V gene lookup returns CDR1 DFQATT and CDR2 SNEGSKA (reference sequence).

The chain employs TRBV27 and TRBJ2-3; D is unclear. Trimming took 3 bases from V and 14 from J, leaving 18 bases between them. Germline V lookup: CDR1 MNHEY, CDR2 SMNVEV (reference sequence). There are 13 residues in the CDR3. The CDR3 DNA reads TGTGCCAGCAGTTTTGGCCGACACAGTGAGCCGTATTTT. The encoded protein is CASSFGRHSEPYF.

The V call is TRBV5-1, the J call TRBJ2-1, with D possibly TRBD2 on 7 matching bases. The germline CDR1 and CDR2 sequences are SGHRS and YFSETQ. V dropped 0 bases and J dropped 7 bases, with 20 bases sitting between them. This CDR3 contains 17 residues. The CDR3 DNA reads TGCGCCAGCAGCTTGGTTTCTAAGAGGGGGGGCCAGAATGAGCAGTTCTTC. Its protein product is CASSLVSKRGGQNEQFF.

The rearrangement uses TRBV25-1 and TRBJ2-5, with a weak D call TRBD2 (6 bases). Deletions cut 5 bases from V and 2 bases from J, with 21 bases between. CDR3 size: 17 residues. Germline values: CDR1 MGHDK, CDR2 SYGVNS. Here the CDR3 DNA reads TGTGCCAGCAGTAAAAGACTAGGAGGAGGGCGTCAAGAGACCCAGTACTTC. This encodes CASSKRLGGGRQETQYF.

On this clone: This CDR3 is also generated by other DNA sequences in the sample. J is TRBJ2-7 and V is TRBV5-6; D might be TRBD2 (6 bases). Looked up from germline, CDR1 is SGHDT and CDR2 is YYEEEE. V was cut by 4 bases and J by 4 bases, with 12 bases left in between. The CDR3 is 13 amino acids. Here the CDR3 reads CASSRTGVYEQYF. The CDR3 coding sequence is TGTGCCAGCAGCCGGACGGGAGTTTACGAGCAGTACTTC.

V and J are TRBV12-5 and TRBJ2-7, with TRBD1 identical over 9 bases. Germline trimming cut 3 bases from V and 1 base from J; bases unmatched to any gene: 4. The V gene's germline CDR1 is LGHNT and CDR2 FRNRAP. The CDR3 is made up of 15 amino acids. The CDR3 nucleotides read TGTGCTAGTGGTTTTGTCGGGACAGGGTCCTACGAGCAGTACTTC. It yields the protein CASGFVGTGSYEQYF.

The V gene is TRBV6-5, the J gene TRBJ1-1, with D perhaps matching TRBD1 (5 bases). CDR1 and CDR2 from the germline V gene are MNHEY and SVGAGI. This CDR3 contains 15 residues. The V gene lost 8 bases and the J gene lost 8 bases, with 24 bases spanning the gap. The CDR3 sequence: CASGDQGGPPAEAFF. The CDR3 nucleotides are TGTGCCAGCGGCGATCAGGGTGGTCCTCCGGCGGAAGCTTTCTTT.

The V and J genes are TRBV7-2 and TRBJ1-2; 8 nucleotides match TRBD1. After removal of 6 bases from V and 3 bases from J, the junction contained 6 bases not matched to a gene. Per the germline V gene, CDR1 is SGHTA and CDR2 is FQGNSA. The length of the CDR3 is 14 residues. CDR3 sequence reads: CASRRTGRDYGYTF. In DNA, the CDR3 is TGTGCCAGCAGACGGACAGGGAGGGACTATGGCTACACCTTC.

This chain connects TRBV4-1 to TRBJ1-1; D is unresolved. Germline V gene sequence: CDR1 MGHRA, CDR2 YSYEKL. The length of the CDR3 is 15 residues. V was clipped by 1 base and J by 7 bases, with 16 bases between them. In DNA, the CDR3 is TGCGCCAGCAGCCAAGTCTTCCTCGCGCCCTATGAAGCTTTCTTT. This codes for CASSQVFLAPYEAFF.

This chain connects TRBV5-1 to TRBJ1-1, with D tentatively TRBD1 (5 bases). Germline assignment: CDR1 SGHRS and CDR2 YFSETQ. V lost 4 bases, J lost 8 bases, and 30 bases lay in between. This CDR3 comprises 18 residues. The CDR3 sequence: CASSPRDSGIGGIAEAFF. The CDR3 nucleotides read TGCGCCAGCAGCCCCCGGGACTCAGGGATCGGTGGGATAGCGGAAGCTTTCTTT.